The entry below describes one T cell receptor (beta chain). All donors came from Russia, were Caucasian and healthy, and spanned ages about 6 to 95. The source of the sample is a study of blood T cells in healthy people across ages. With a J-beta primer mix and a sample-barcoded 5' primer, a second PCR ran 7 to 11 cycles. MiXCR was run by TCRdb on the 5' RACE reads, yielding one entry per CDR3 protein. The data hold more than 900,000 distinct CDR3 sequences, with under 30% observed a single time. The same sample was also studied in work on T cells of mothers and their children.

Material for sequencing was blood. This clonotype originated in a girl between 2 and 10 years old in good health.

CDR3 nucleotide sequence: TGTGCCAGCAGGACCCCCCGGGCTGTCTCTACGCAGTATTTT. Translated: CASRTPRAVSTQYF. The chain is built from TRBV2 and TRBJ2-3; D is unresolved. V dropped 6 bases and J dropped 8 bases, with 18 bases sitting between them. The V gene's germline CDR1 is SNHLY and CDR2 FYNNEI. CDR3 length: 14 amino acids.